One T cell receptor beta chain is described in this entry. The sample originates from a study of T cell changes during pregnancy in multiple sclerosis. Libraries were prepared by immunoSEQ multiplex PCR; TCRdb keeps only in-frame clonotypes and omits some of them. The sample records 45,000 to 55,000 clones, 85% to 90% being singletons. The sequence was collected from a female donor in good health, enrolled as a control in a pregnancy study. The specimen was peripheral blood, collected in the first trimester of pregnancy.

The CDR3 here is CASSMDRAYNYGYTF. The CDR3 DNA reads TGTGCCAGTAGTATGGACAGGGCCTATAACTATGGCTACACCTTC. The chain couples TRBV19 to TRBJ1-2; 8 nucleotides line up with TRBD1. Trimming cost V 3 bases and J 1 base; bases outside gene matches: 4. The CDR3 is made up of 15 amino acids. The germline V gene encodes CDR1 LNHDA and CDR2 SQIVND (reference sequence).